Presented here are 25 T cell receptor beta chains from one specimen sequenced in a study of response to subunit inactivated influenza vaccine. TCRdb re-derived calls from the RT-PCR reads in MiXCR, one entry per CDR3 protein. The sample lists 450,000 to 600,000 distinct CDR3 sequences; approximately 7.8% were seen once. Material: PBMCs from blood, obtained around 25 months after vaccination. The receptors originated from a man between 45 and 75 years old who received an inactivated influenza vaccine.

This clonotype has only a few counts. The chain combines TRBV25-1 with TRBJ2-2; D perhaps matches TRBD2 (6 bases). The CDR3 sequence is 14 residues long. The V end was cut by 5 bases, the J end by 4 bases, with 11 bases between. Germline-derived CDR1 and CDR2 are MGHDK and SYGVNS. The DNA of the CDR3 is TGTGCCAGCAGTAAGGAGGGACGCACCGGGGAGCTGTTTTTT. It is translated as CASSKEGRTGELFF.

The CDR3 spells CSARDQGPGAAEAFF. The CDR3 DNA follows: TGCAGTGCTAGAGATCAGGGACCGGGGGCGGCTGAAGCTTTCTTT. The rearrangement links TRBV20-1 to TRBJ1-1; TRBD1 is a possible D gene (6 bases). Germline loops: CDR1 DFQATT, CDR2 SNEGSKA (reference sequence). The germline V and J ends were trimmed by 0 bases and 6 bases, with 17 bases remaining between them. This CDR3 comprises 15 residues.

Only a few counts were recorded for this clonotype. The CDR3 coding sequence is TGTGCCAGCAGCCCACCACAGGGCCAGGGGGATACGCAGTATTTT. It encodes CASSPPQGQGDTQYF. V is TRBV4-2 and J is TRBJ2-3; TRBD1 is a possible D gene (6 bases). CDR3 size: 15 residues. The V gene's germline CDR1 is LGHNA and CDR2 YNFKEQ. V was clipped by 4 bases and J by 6 bases, with 17 bases between them.

The chain has TRBV7-6 and TRBJ2-5, with TRBD2 matching 7 bases. Per germline, CDR1 SGHVS and CDR2 FNYEAQ. V was clipped by 5 bases and J by 2 bases; unmatched bases: 17. There are 18 residues in the CDR3. The CDR3 spells CASSPAPSGGGWQETQYF. The DNA of the CDR3 is TGTGCCAGCAGCCCCGCTCCGTCCGGGGGAGGGTGGCAAGAGACCCAGTACTTC.

Written as DNA, the CDR3 is TGTGCCAGCAGCTCTAACCGGGAAACTAGCGGGAGGGCTTTCGTGTATTTT. It is translated as CASSSNRETSGRAFVYF. The rearrangement joins TRBV7-8 to TRBJ2-3; TRBD2 aligns across 13 bases. Germline CDR1 reads SGHVS; CDR2 reads FQNEAQ. J was trimmed by 14 bases and V by 4 bases; bases with no gene match: 18. The CDR3 contains 17 residues.

V usage is TRBV2 and J usage is TRBJ2-7; TRBD1 is a possible D gene (7 bases). The CDR3 loop spans 13 amino acids. Germline lookup yields CDR1 SNHLY and CDR2 FYNNEI. V was trimmed by 7 bases and J by 3 bases, leaving 13 bases between them. The CDR3 reads CASTRGELYEQYF. In nucleotides, the CDR3 is TGTGCCAGCACCAGGGGGGAACTCTACGAGCAGTACTTC.

J is TRBJ1-5 and V is TRBV29-1; 9 bases line up with TRBD1. The CDR3 sequence is 14 residues long. V lost 6 bases to trimming and J lost 2 bases; unmatched junction nucleotides: 5. CDR1 and CDR2 from the germline V gene are SQVTM and ANQGSEA. CDR3 DNA sequence: TGCAGCGTCTCGACAGGGGGAGGCAATCAGCCCCAGCATTTT. Translating it yields CSVSTGGGNQPQHF.

Ten or more counts support this clonotype. V is TRBV27 and J is TRBJ2-1; 10 bases line up with TRBD1. V dropped 5 bases and J dropped 8; count of bases not matched to a gene: 12. This CDR3 has 16 amino acids. CDR1 is MNHEY and CDR2 is SMNVEV in the germline V gene (reference sequence). CDR3 protein: CASSRWTGGRLDEQFF. The DNA of the CDR3 is TGTGCCAGCAGTAGATGGACAGGGGGGAGGCTGGATGAGCAGTTCTTC.

This clonotype has only a few counts. The gene calls are TRBV29-1 and TRBJ1-3, with TRBD1 matching 9 bases. The CDR3 totals 16 residues. CDR1 is SQVTM and CDR2 is ANQGSEA in the germline V gene. J lost 0 bases, V lost 7 bases, and 10 bases had no gene match. The CDR3 spells CSADLNRGHSGNTIYF. The CDR3 nucleotides are TGCAGCGCCGACCTCAACAGGGGGCACTCTGGAAACACCATATATTTT.

The table lists this clonotype with many counts. The chain uses TRBV12-5 and TRBJ2-7, with a possible D match to TRBD2 (6 bases). The germline gives CDR1 LGHNT, CDR2 FRNRAP. V lost 5 bases and J 7 bases, leaving 12 bases between the germline ends. This CDR3 spans 12 amino acids. The CDR3 sequence: CASGPSDREQYF. The CDR3 bases are TGTGCTAGTGGTCCTAGCGATAGAGAGCAGTACTTC. The whole variable domain, filled in from reference TRBV12-5 and TRBJ2-7, reads DARVTQTPRHKVTEMGQEVTMRCQPILGHNTVFWYRQTMMQGLELLAYFRNRAPLDDSGMPKDRFSAEMPDATLATLKIQPSEPRDSAVYFCASGPSDREQYFGPGTRLTVT.

V usage is TRBV2 and J usage is TRBJ2-1; D gene uncertain. The V end lost 8 bases, the J end lost 4 bases, and 12 bases lay between the germline ends. This CDR3 spans 13 amino acids. Germline lookup yields CDR1 SNHLY and CDR2 FYNNEI. The CDR3 loop is CASGSLGYNEQFF. The CDR3 nucleotides read TGTGCCAGCGGGTCCCTGGGGTACAATGAGCAGTTCTTC.

This clonotype has only a few counts. The CDR3 DNA reads as TGTGCCAGCAGCCCAAAGGGATACCAAGAGACCCAGTACTTC. As protein: CASSPKGYQETQYF. This chain uses TRBV7-6 with TRBJ2-5; D is uncertain. Trimming stripped 5 bases from V and 0 bases from J, with 10 bases between. CDR1 is SGHVS, CDR2 FNYEAQ, per germline. CDR3 length equals 14 residues.

A few counts support this clonotype. The V gene is TRBV6-1, the J gene TRBJ2-2; TRBD1 aligns across 9 bases. This CDR3 region has 17 residues. Germline V gives CDR1 MNHNS, CDR2 SASEGT. V was clipped by 5 bases and J by 0 bases; unmatched bases: 7. CDR3 protein: CASSRTGTGTNTGELFF. For the CDR3, the DNA is TGTGCCAGCAGTCGGACGGGGACAGGGACGAACACCGGGGAGCTGTTTTTT.

In its sample, this clonotype was seen many times. V usage is TRBV12-3 or TRBV12-4 and J usage is TRBJ2-1; TRBD2 might be the D (6 bases). With 2 bases removed from V and 4 bases from J, the gap between germline ends came to 15 bases. The CDR3 is 16 residues long. The CDR3 spells CASSLMGGGGYNEQFF. The CDR3, as DNA: TGTGCCAGCAGTTTAATGGGGGGAGGTGGTTACAATGAGCAGTTCTTC.

V usage is TRBV6-5 and J usage is TRBJ1-2; TRBD1 is a possible D gene (5 bases). V was shortened by 2 bases and J by 8 bases, with 12 bases between the two germline ends. The germline CDR1 and CDR2 sequences are MNHEY and SVGAGI. The CDR3 is 13 amino acids. The CDR3 DNA reads TGTGCCAGCAGTTACCCAGGAGGGGCCGGCTACACCTTC. As protein: CASSYPGGAGYTF.

In this sample, this clonotype turned up many times. V is TRBV4-2 and J is TRBJ2-3; a possible D gene is TRBD1 (6 bases). Per the germline V gene, CDR1 is LGHNA and CDR2 is YNFKEQ. V lost 1 base to trimming and J lost 2 bases, with 13 bases between them. The CDR3 has 16 residues. The CDR3 nucleotides are TGTGCCAGCAGCCAAGTCGTCGGGACAAACACAGATACGCAGTATTTT. Protein: CASSQVVGTNTDTQYF.

The rearrangement joins TRBV19 to TRBJ1-5; 8 bases fit TRBD1. Trimming at V came to 6 bases and at J to 3 bases, leaving 4 bases not matched to a gene. The CDR3 extends over 14 amino acids. The germline CDR1 and CDR2 sequences are LNHDA and SQIVND (reference sequence). The CDR3, as DNA: TGTGCCAGTAGATCAGGGGGCTCCAATCAGCCCCAGCATTTT. This translates into CASRSGGSNQPQHF.

This clonotype was detected only a few times. V is TRBV12-3 or TRBV12-4 and J is TRBJ2-2, with TRBD1 matching 9 bases. CDR3 size: 17 residues. The V gene end was trimmed by 6 bases and the J gene end by 7 bases; junction bases not matched to a gene: 15. The CDR3 DNA is TGTGCCAGCAGGACCAACAGGGGGCACCTTGAAATCGGGGAGCTGTTTTTT. It codes for CASRTNRGHLEIGELFF.

This clonotype turned up a few times. The chain carries TRBV6-5 and TRBJ2-7, with 10 bases identical to TRBD2. Germline CDR1 MNHEY, CDR2 SVGAGI. The V segment lost 2 bases and the J segment 5 bases; nucleotides outside the gene matches: 6. The CDR3 is 15 residues long. CDR3 loop: CASSYTSGTSDEQYF. The CDR3 DNA sequence: TGTGCCAGCAGTTACACCTCCGGGACTAGCGACGAGCAGTACTTC.

The gene calls are TRBV28 and TRBJ1-1, with D possibly being TRBD1 (5 bases). The CDR3 sequence is 15 residues long. Germline V lookup: CDR1 MDHEN, CDR2 SYDVKM. Between the trimmed V and J ends, which lost 6 bases and 1 base, there was a span of 15 bases. The DNA of the CDR3 is TGTGCCAGCAGACCCCGCGGGCAGGGGAACACTGAAGCTTTCTTT. Amino acid sequence: CASRPRGQGNTEAFF.

A few counts support this clonotype. The CDR3 DNA is TGTGCCAGCAGCGGTAGCGGGGACTCCTACAATGAGCAGTTCTTC. This sequence encodes CASSGSGDSYNEQFF. The rearrangement uses TRBV5-5 and TRBJ2-1; 8 bases fit TRBD2. Germline-derived CDR1 and CDR2 are SGHKS and YYEKEE (reference sequence). The CDR3 is 15 residues long. J lost 0 bases, V lost 4 bases, and 3 bases had no gene match. The whole variable domain, filled in from reference TRBV5-5 and TRBJ2-1, reads DAGVTQSPTHLIKTRGQQVTLRCSPISGHKSVSWYQQVLGQGPQFIFQYYEKEERGRGNFPDRFSARQFPNYSSELNVNALLLGDSALYLCASSGSGDSYNEQFFGPGTRLTVL.

The V call is TRBV9, the J call TRBJ2-7; 12 bases are shared with TRBD1. Trimming removed 3 bases from V and 6 bases from J; junction bases left unmatched: 4. CDR3 length: 14 residues. The germline V gene has CDR1 SGDLS and CDR2 YYNGEE. The CDR3, as DNA: TGTGCCAGCAGCGCGGGACAGGGGGCTTTCGAGCAGTACTTC. Residues: CASSAGQGAFEQYF.

This clonotype was seen a handful of times. V usage is TRBV4-1 and J usage is TRBJ2-5, with D maybe TRBD1 (6 bases). Germline CDR1 and CDR2: MGHRA and YSYEKL. The CDR3 is 17 residues long. The V and J ends lost 0 bases and 7 bases respectively, with 21 bases between them. CDR3 bases: TGCGCCAGCAGCCAAGAGTACGTCCAGGGGAACCGGGGGACCCAGTACTTC. As protein: CASSQEYVQGNRGTQYF.

This clonotype turned up a few times. The rearrangement uses TRBV6-1 and TRBJ2-2; D might be TRBD1 or TRBD2, each matching 5 bases. The CDR3 consists of 15 residues. In germline, CDR1 is MNHNS, CDR2 SASEGT. V was cut by 5 bases and J by 3 bases, with 13 bases left in between. CDR3 DNA sequence: TGTGCCAGCAGTCGGGGCGGCCCTCACACCGGGGAGCTGTTTTTT. The encoded protein is CASSRGGPHTGELFF.

This clonotype was counted a few times. V and J are TRBV7-2 and TRBJ2-1; D remains ambiguous. The CDR3 loop spans 13 amino acids. V dropped 6 bases and J dropped 9 bases, with 15 bases sitting between them. Germline V CDR1 and CDR2: SGHTA, FQGNSA. CDR3 nucleotide sequence: TGTGCCAGCAGGAAGAAGGTGATCGGTGAGCAGTTCTTC. Its protein is CASRKKVIGEQFF.